The 9 T cell receptor beta chains below all came from one sample that was sequenced in a study of blood T cell repertoires in COVID-19. The data were produced by immunoSEQ multiplex PCR, yet TCRdb's version contains in-frame clones alone and is incomplete. This table has 400,000 to 500,000 clones, roughly 90% appearing once. Sequencing was performed on PBMCs or T cells enriched from blood (not recorded which). The source of these receptors is a woman aged 40 to 50 who had recovered from COVID-19.

V is TRBV19 and J is TRBJ2-5; possible D gene TRBD2, 6 bases. This CDR3 has 16 residues. Trimming left V 1 base short and J 5 bases short, with 17 bases between. The germline gives CDR1 LNHDA, CDR2 SQIVND (reference sequence). CDR3: CASSIGTGEVGETQYF. The CDR3 DNA is TGTGCCAGTAGTATAGGAACGGGAGAGGTAGGGGAGACCCAGTACTTC. The full variable domain, with the rest looked up from reference TRBV19 and TRBJ2-5, is DGGITQSPKYLFRKEGQNVTLSCEQNLNHDAMYWYRQDPGQGLRLIYYSQIVNDFQKGDIAEGYSVSREKKESFPLTVTSAQKNPTAFYLCASSIGTGEVGETQYFGPGTRLLVL.

CDR3 sequence reads: CASSVSHRGRSNEQFF. The CDR3 DNA reads as TGTGCCAGCAGCGTCAGCCACAGGGGGCGTAGCAATGAGCAGTTCTTC. V and J are TRBV9 and TRBJ2-1; TRBD1 agrees at 9 bases. Germline assignment: CDR1 SGDLS and CDR2 YYNGEE. This CDR3 spans 16 amino acids. J gave up 6 bases and V 2 bases, and 9 bases lay outside the gene matches.

V usage is TRBV18 and J usage is TRBJ2-1; a possible D gene is TRBD1 (6 bases). V was trimmed by 2 bases and J by 7 bases, leaving 15 bases between them. There are 15 residues in the CDR3. In germline, CDR1 is KGHSH, CDR2 LQKENI. The CDR3 protein is CASSPSEPRGNEQFF. In nucleotides, the CDR3 is TGTGCCAGCTCACCATCGGAGCCCAGGGGAAATGAGCAGTTCTTC.

The rearrangement uses TRBV4-3 and TRBJ2-1; 15 bases are a match to TRBD2. The ends lost 1 base at V and 8 bases at J; junction bases unmatched: 6. Per germline, CDR1 LGHNA and CDR2 YSLEER. The CDR3 spans 17 residues. CDR3 sequence reads: CASSQATGLAGGHEQFF. The CDR3 region has the DNA TGCGCCAGCAGCCAAGCGACGGGACTAGCGGGAGGCCATGAGCAGTTCTTC.

The chain has TRBV10-3 and TRBJ1-1; no clear D gene. Trimming cost V 10 bases and J 1 base, with 10 bases left between them. This CDR3 contains 12 residues. Germline V gene sequence: CDR1 ENHRY, CDR2 SYGVKD. The CDR3 nucleotides are TGTGCCACGGGGTTCGAGAACACTGAAGCTTTCTTT. It specifies CATGFENTEAFF.

The CDR3 DNA reads TGTGCCAGCAGTTTATGGGGGACTAGCACCGGGGAGCTGTTTTTT. Translated, it gives CASSLWGTSTGELFF. The rearrangement uses TRBV27 and TRBJ2-2; 8 nucleotides agree with TRBD2. Germline V gene data show CDR1 as MNHEY and CDR2 as SMNVEV (reference sequence). Trimming removed 1 base from V and 4 bases from J; junction bases left unmatched: 2. The CDR3 length is 15 residues.

The J gene is TRBJ1-1, the V gene TRBV10-3; 10 positions agree with TRBD1. The length of the CDR3 is 14 residues. V dropped 7 bases and J dropped 3; count of bases not matched to a gene: 5. Germline CDR1 ENHRY, CDR2 SYGVKD. CDR3 sequence (DNA): TGTGCCATCACCAGGACAGGGGGGGACACTGAAGCTTTCTTT. This encodes CAITRTGGDTEAFF.

This chain connects TRBV24-1 to TRBJ2-3; D ambiguous. V dropped 6 bases and J dropped 5 bases, with 17 bases sitting between them. The CDR3 contains 15 residues. The germline CDR1 and CDR2 sequences are KGHDR and SFDVKD. DNA of the CDR3: TGTGCCACCAGTTTGTCTGGGCTGGGTATAGATACGCAGTATTTT. Translation: CATSLSGLGIDTQYF.

J is TRBJ1-5 and V is TRBV5-5; maybe TRBD1 (6 bases). V lost 3 bases and J lost 3, with 16 bases in between. CDR3 length equals 16 residues. Germline-derived CDR1 and CDR2 are SGHKS and YYEKEE (reference sequence). The CDR3 DNA sequence: TGTGCCAGCAGCTCGGGGTGGGGGCCTGACAATCAGCCCCAGCATTTT. Protein: CASSSGWGPDNQPQHF.